This entry lists 5 T cell receptor beta chains sequenced from one sample in a study of blood T cells in healthy people across ages (dated by TCRdb to 2013 to 2016). Receptors were amplified or captured by 5' RACE. TCRdb lists the instrument as Illumina HiSeq 2500. A second about 7 to 11 cycle PCR used a sample-barcoded 5' primer and a J-beta primer mix. TCRdb reran the public reads through fastp at Q25 and MiXCR, keeping productive beta chains. Each CDR3 protein gets just one entry, which takes the most common genes and DNA from the rows behind it. In all, the sample holds around 990,000 distinct CDR3 sequences, and roughly two fifths of those were seen once. The ten largest account for around 13% of the sample. The sequenced material came from blood. The receptors derive from a young man in good health.

The chain has TRBV9 and TRBJ2-4; D possibly corresponds to TRBD2 (6 bases). Trimming pared 2 bases from V and 13 bases from J, leaving 19 bases between. CDR1 is SGDLS, CDR2 YYNGEE, per germline. CDR3 length equals 14 residues. In DNA form, the CDR3 reads TGTGCCAGCAGCGTCGGGGGACGAGAAGGAGAGCAGTACTTC. Amino acids: CASSVGGREGEQYF.

This clonotype was seen ten or more times. The rearrangement joins TRBV5-1 to TRBJ2-1, with a weak D call TRBD2 (6 bases). Per germline, CDR1 SGHRS and CDR2 YFSETQ. Trimming cost V 4 bases and J 10 bases, with 18 bases left between them. This CDR3 region has 14 residues. DNA of the CDR3: TGCGCCAGCAGCACGGGACTTCCTCCTAAGGAGCAGTTCTTC. It is translated as CASSTGLPPKEQFF. Full variable domain (missing parts from reference TRBV5-1 and TRBJ2-1): KAGVTQTPRYLIKTRGQQVTLSCSPISGHRSVSWYQQTPGQGLQFLFEYFSETQRNKGNFPGRFSGRQFSNSRSEMNVSTLELGDSALYLCASSTGLPPKEQFFGPGTRLTVL.

This clonotype was detected only once. The genes are TRBV12-3 or TRBV12-4 and TRBJ2-1; 10 positions match TRBD1. V lost 5 bases, J lost 9 bases, and 10 bases stayed unmatched. This CDR3 contains 15 residues. The CDR3 region has the DNA TGTGCCAGCAGTCGAGACAGGGGGCAAATTGGTGAGCAGTTCTTC. This sequence encodes CASSRDRGQIGEQFF.

V usage is TRBV6-2 or TRBV6-3 and J usage is TRBJ1-5; TRBD1 might be the D (5 bases). The length of the CDR3 is 16 residues. V dropped 2 bases and J dropped 3 bases, with 14 bases sitting between them. Germline-derived CDR1 and CDR2 are MNHEY and SVGEGT. In DNA, the CDR3 is TGTGCCAGCAGTTACGTGGACATAGGGTACAATCAGCCCCAGCATTTT. Protein product: CASSYVDIGYNQPQHF.

The table lists this clonotype with a count of one. The genes are TRBV10-3 and TRBJ1-1; 10 bases match TRBD1. The germline gives CDR1 ENHRY, CDR2 SYGVKD. With 4 bases clipped from V and 2 bases from J, the junction kept 10 bases outside the gene matches. The CDR3 has 17 amino acids. The CDR3 loop is CAISGPWDRGINTEAFF. In nucleotides, the CDR3 is TGTGCCATCAGTGGTCCGTGGGACAGGGGAATTAACACTGAAGCTTTCTTT.